This TCR beta chain was sequenced in a study of blood T cell repertoires in COVID-19. Libraries were prepared by immunoSEQ multiplex PCR; TCRdb keeps only in-frame clonotypes and omits some of them. The table shows about 260,000 clones, with about 88% occurring only once. Trimming took 0 bases from V and 12 from J; bases not matched to a gene: 18. CDR1 and CDR2 (germline): LGHNA, YSLEER. The CDR3 consists of 19 residues. Sequencing used peripheral blood. The gene calls are TRBV4-3 and TRBJ1-6, with 9 nucleotides matching TRBD1. This clonotype was sampled from a man aged 25 to 40 with active or convalescent COVID-19. CDR3 residues: CASSQDTGQGTPLGVPLHF. In DNA form, the CDR3 reads TGCGCCAGCAGCCAAGACACAGGACAGGGGACACCCCTAGGAGTACCCCTCCACTTT.